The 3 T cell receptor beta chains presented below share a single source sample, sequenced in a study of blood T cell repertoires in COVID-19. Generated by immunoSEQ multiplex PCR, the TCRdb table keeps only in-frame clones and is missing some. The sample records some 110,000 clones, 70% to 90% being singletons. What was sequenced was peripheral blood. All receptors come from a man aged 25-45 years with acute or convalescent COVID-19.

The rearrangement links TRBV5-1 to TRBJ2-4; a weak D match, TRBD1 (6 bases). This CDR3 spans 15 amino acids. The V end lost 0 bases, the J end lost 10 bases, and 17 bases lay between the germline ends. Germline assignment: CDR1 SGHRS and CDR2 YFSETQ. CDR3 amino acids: CASSLARQGTDIQYF. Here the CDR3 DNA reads TGCGCCAGCAGCTTGGCCCGCCAGGGGACGGATATTCAGTACTTC.

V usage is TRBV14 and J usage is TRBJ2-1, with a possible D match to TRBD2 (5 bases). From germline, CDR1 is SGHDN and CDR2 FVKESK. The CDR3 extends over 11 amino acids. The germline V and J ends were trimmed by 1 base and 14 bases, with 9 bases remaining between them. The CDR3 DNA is TGTGCCAGCAGCCAAGGCCCGAGGGAGTTCTTC. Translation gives CASSQGPREFF.

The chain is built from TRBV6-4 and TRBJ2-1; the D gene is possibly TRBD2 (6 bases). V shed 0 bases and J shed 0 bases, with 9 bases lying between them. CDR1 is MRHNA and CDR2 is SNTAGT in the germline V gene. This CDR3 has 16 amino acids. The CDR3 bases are TGTGCCAGCAGTGACTCTTTCGGGAGCTCCTACAATGAGCAGTTCTTC. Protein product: CASSDSFGSSYNEQFF.